A selection of T cell receptor beta chains follows, all from one sample in a study of blood T cell repertoires in COVID-19. Method: immunoSEQ multiplex PCR; TCRdb's copy keeps in-frame clones and lacks some. The sample includes 140,000 or so clones, about 85% of them seen just once. The sequencing sample was made of peripheral blood. These receptor sequences come from a human donor with acute or convalescent COVID-19. The donor label of this sample is uncertain. CDR3s include the opening cysteine and the closing phenylalanine or tryptophan. D genes are given only for firm matches. Size is stated for part of the rows, as once, few or many counts, or as a class when the clone is expanded.

DNA: TGTGCCAGCAGCTCTCAGGGGCACGAGCAGTACTTC; CDR3: CASSSQGHEQYF; J: TRBJ2-7; D: -; V: TRBV7-9; size: -
DNA: TGTGCCAGCAGCTCGAGTAGGGGCTCCTACAATGAGCAGTTCTTC; CDR3: CASSSSRGSYNEQFF; J: TRBJ2-1; D: -; V: TRBV11-3; size: once
DNA: TGTGCCAGCAGTTTAATCGAGGGTCGTGGCTACACCTTC; CDR3: CASSLIEGRGYTF; J: TRBJ1-2; D: -; V: TRBV28; size: -
DNA: TGTGCCATCAGTGACAGGGCGAACACCGGGGAGCTGTTTTTT; CDR3: CAISDRANTGELFF; J: TRBJ2-2; D: -; V: TRBV10-3; size: -
DNA: TGTGCCAGCAGCGTAGTCGTAGGGGGGGACAAGAGGACTGAAGCTTTCTTT; CDR3: CASSVVVGGDKRTEAFF; J: TRBJ1-1; D: -; V: TRBV9; size: -
DNA: TGTGCCAGCAGCTTAGTAAGGGGGGGTAATCAGCCCCAGCATTTT; CDR3: CASSLVRGGNQPQHF; J: TRBJ1-5; D: -; V: TRBV7-8; size: -
DNA: TGTGCCAGTAGTATAGATTTGAGTTCACGGGACAGGGCTCATCAGCCCCAGCATTTT; CDR3: CASSIDLSSRDRAHQPQHF; J: TRBJ1-5; D: TRBD1; V: TRBV19; size: -
DNA: TGTGCCTGGAGTGTACGCCCCCCGGGGGGGCAAGAGACCCAGTACTTC; CDR3: CAWSVRPPGGQETQYF; J: TRBJ2-5; D: TRBD2; V: TRBV30; size: -
DNA: TGTGCCATCAGTGAGCGGCCGGCAGGGAATACGCAGTATTTT; CDR3: CAISERPAGNTQYF; J: TRBJ2-3; D: -; V: TRBV10-3; size: once
DNA: TGTGCCAGCAGCGCCGACAGGGGGTATTCACCCCTCCACTTT; CDR3: CASSADRGYSPLHF; J: TRBJ1-6; D: TRBD1; V: TRBV7-9; size: -
DNA: TGTGCCAGCAGCACCGGACAGGGAGGTGAAAAACTGTTTTTT; CDR3: CASSTGQGGEKLFF; J: TRBJ1-4; D: TRBD1; V: TRBV11-2; size: -
DNA: TGTGCCAGCAGTTTCCAGGGGAACACTGAAGCTTTCTTT; CDR3: CASSFQGNTEAFF; J: TRBJ1-1; D: -; V: TRBV7-9; size: -
DNA: TGTGCCACCAGTGAACCTGACAGGGGCGAGCAGTTCTTC; CDR3: CATSEPDRGEQFF; J: TRBJ2-1; D: TRBD1; V: TRBV24-1; size: -
DNA: TGTGCCAGCGGTCGGGACATGAACACTGAAGCTTTCTTT; CDR3: CASGRDMNTEAFF; J: TRBJ1-1; D: -; V: TRBV12-3/TRBV12-4; size: -